This TCR beta chain was profiled in a study of cytomegalovirus exposure and HLA in healthy donors. The wider study: An early release of data contained 75 million to 100 million unique TCRs, which came from HLA-typed donors.

The CDR3 runs 13 residues. CDR1 SQVTM and CDR2 ANQGSEA come from the germline V gene. The PCR ran on 60 Vbeta and 13 Jbeta primers. Libraries were prepared by immunoSEQ multiplex PCR; TCRdb keeps only in-frame clonotypes and omits some of them. The sample consists of about 150,000 clones, 65% to 85% of them appearing once. Specimen: PBMCs. This TCR derives from a woman between 40 and 55 years old in good health and CMV-seropositive. The rearrangement joins TRBV29-1 to TRBJ1-6, with TRBD1 matching 7 bases. CDR3 region: CCARTGYNSPLHF. The CDR3 region has the DNA TGCTGCGCCCGGACAGGATATAATTCACCCCTCCACTTT.